Listed here is a single TCR beta chain. The antigen remains undetermined. This sample is part of a study of human thymus T cells. Whole-study results and caveats: Highly overlapping thymic repertoires in unrelated individuals were reported by related research. It looked as if thymic and blood repertoires used V and J genes in a biased way.

Only in-frame clones appear in the TCRdb table, and some are missing; sequencing was by immunoSEQ multiplex PCR. This sample has 86,000 or so clones, with nearly 98% found just once. Per germline, CDR1 SGHRS and CDR2 YFSETQ. Deletions cut 4 bases from V and 6 bases from J, with 8 bases between. There are 11 residues in the CDR3. Thymus pieces cut out during corrective heart surgery were the tissue that was used. The chain couples TRBV5-1 to TRBJ2-7; perhaps TRBD2 as D (6 bases). Sequenced material: thymus tissue. This receptor was taken from a boy under two years old with a congenital heart defect but otherwise immunologically healthy. The CDR3 DNA follows: TGCGCCAGCAGCCCCGGGGGCGAGCAGTACTTC. This codes for CASSPGGEQYF.